This T cell receptor beta chain comes out of a study of identical twins. This CDR3 is 15 amino acids long. Per germline, CDR1 SSHAT and CDR2 FNYEAQ (reference sequence). MiXCR, run by TCRdb on the 5' RACE reads, gives a single entry per CDR3 protein. The sample lists some 660,000 distinct CDR3 sequences; over 8.5% were seen once. This clonotype has a count of ten or more. At one end, the junction sequence differs from germline, possibly due to a read error. These same data were also listed under a study on yellow fever vaccine responses in identical twins.

The sample was PBMCs. The chain recombines TRBV7-7 with TRBJ2-7, with a tentative D call TRBD2 (6 bases). The TCR comes from a young woman in good health. The CDR3 loop reads CASSAHQGGGYEQYF. The CDR3, as DNA: TGTGCTAGCAGCGCGCATCAGGGAGGAGGCTACGAGCAGTACTTC.